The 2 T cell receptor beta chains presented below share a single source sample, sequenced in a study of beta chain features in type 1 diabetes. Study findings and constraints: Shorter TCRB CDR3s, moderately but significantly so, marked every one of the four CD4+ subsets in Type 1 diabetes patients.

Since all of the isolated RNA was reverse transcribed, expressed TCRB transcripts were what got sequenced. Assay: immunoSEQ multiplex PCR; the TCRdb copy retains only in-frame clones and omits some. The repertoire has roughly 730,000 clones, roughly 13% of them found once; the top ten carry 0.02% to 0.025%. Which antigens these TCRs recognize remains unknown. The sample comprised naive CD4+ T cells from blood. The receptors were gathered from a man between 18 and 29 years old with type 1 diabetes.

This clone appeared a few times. As DNA, the CDR3 is TGCGCCAGCAGCCTCGGACAGGCCGTTACCTACGAGCAGTACTTC. It encodes CASSLGQAVTYEQYF. The chain joins TRBV5-1 to TRBJ2-5; 7 bases align to TRBD1. The tail of the sequence fits TRBJ2-7 better, so the J call may be wrong. CDR3 size: 15 residues. Germline V lookup: CDR1 SGHRS, CDR2 YFSETQ.

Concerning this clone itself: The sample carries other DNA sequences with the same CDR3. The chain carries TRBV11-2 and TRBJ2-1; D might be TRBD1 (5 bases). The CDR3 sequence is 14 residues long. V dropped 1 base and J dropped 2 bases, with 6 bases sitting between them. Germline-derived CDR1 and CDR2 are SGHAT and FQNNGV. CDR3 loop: CASSLGGAYNEQFF. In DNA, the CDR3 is TGTGCCAGCAGCTTAGGGGGCGCCTACAATGAGCAGTTCTTC.